The clone carrying this T cell receptor (beta chain) was picked up a small number of times. Its antigen remains unknown. The CDR3 length is 13 residues. Trimming cost V 3 bases and J 3 bases, with 8 bases left between them. This sample stems from a study of CD8 T cells in ankylosing spondylitis. The study, taken as a whole, reports: Roughly eight highly homologous variants formed a TCR beta motif that appeared characteristic of ankylosing spondylitis blood.

TCRdb re-called the 5' RACE reads through MiXCR, storing one row per CDR3 protein. The profile shows about 170,000 distinct CDR3 sequences, approximately 20% of them singletons. What was sequenced was blood, either unsorted or a sorted T cell fraction (not recorded which). The chain carries TRBV23-1 and TRBJ1-1, with D maybe TRBD1 (6 bases). TRBV23-1 is placed among ORFs of uncertain function. The receptor was derived from a male donor with ankylosing spondylitis or in good health (not recorded which). CDR3 nucleotides: TGCGCCAGCAGTCATTCAGGGGACACTGAAGCTTTCTTT. As protein: CASSHSGDTEAFF.